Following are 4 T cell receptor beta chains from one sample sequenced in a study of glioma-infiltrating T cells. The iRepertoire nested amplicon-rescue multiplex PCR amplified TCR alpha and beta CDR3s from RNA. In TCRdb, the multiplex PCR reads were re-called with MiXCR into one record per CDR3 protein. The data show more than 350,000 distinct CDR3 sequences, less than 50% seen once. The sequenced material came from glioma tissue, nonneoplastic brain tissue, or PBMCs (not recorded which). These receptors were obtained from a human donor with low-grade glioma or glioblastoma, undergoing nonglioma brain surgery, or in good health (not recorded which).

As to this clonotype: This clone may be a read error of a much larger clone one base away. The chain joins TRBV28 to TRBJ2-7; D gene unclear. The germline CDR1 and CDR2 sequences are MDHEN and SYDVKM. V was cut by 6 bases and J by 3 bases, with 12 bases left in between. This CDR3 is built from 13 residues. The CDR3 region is CASSKGRSYEQYF. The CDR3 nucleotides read TGTGCCAGCAGCAAGGGCAGGAGCTACGAGCAGTACTTC.

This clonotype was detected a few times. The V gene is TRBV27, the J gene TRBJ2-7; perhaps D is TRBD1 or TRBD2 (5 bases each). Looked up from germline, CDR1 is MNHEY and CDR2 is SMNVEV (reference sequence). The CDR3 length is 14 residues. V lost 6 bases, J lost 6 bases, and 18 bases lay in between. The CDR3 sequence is CASRLPGPKSEQYF. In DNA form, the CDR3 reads TGTGCCAGCAGACTCCCGGGACCCAAGTCCGAGCAGTACTTC.

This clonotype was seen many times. The CDR3 sequence: CASSGRYQETQYF. The CDR3 bases are TGTGCCAGCAGTGGCAGGTACCAAGAGACCCAGTACTTC. The chain combines TRBV6-1 with TRBJ2-5; unclear D gene. The CDR3 is 13 amino acids. CDR1 and CDR2 from the germline V gene are MNHNS and SASEGT. V was cut by 4 bases and J by 0 bases, with 6 bases left in between.

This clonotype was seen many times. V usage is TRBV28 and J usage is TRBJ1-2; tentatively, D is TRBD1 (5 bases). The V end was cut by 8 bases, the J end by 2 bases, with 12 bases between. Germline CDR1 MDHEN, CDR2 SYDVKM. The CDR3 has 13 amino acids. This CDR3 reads CASEGEGNYGYTF. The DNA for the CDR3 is TGTGCCAGCGAAGGGGAGGGAAACTATGGCTACACCTTC.